This note documents a single TCR beta chain sequence. No antigen is known for it. This PCR relied on a set of 60 Vbeta primers and 13 Jbeta primers. Here immunoSEQ multiplex PCR was the method, and the copy in TCRdb shows in-frame clones only, minus some. The repertoire holds over 150,000 clones, with more than 70% as singletons. This record comes from a study of cytomegalovirus exposure and HLA in healthy donors. Study results and limitations: No immune exposure information besides CMV serostatus was available. Three chains linked to CMV were shown in vitro to be specific for CMV antigens.

There are 16 residues in the CDR3. J was trimmed by 3 bases and V by 0 bases; bases with no gene match: 4. Germline V lookup: CDR1 MGHRA, CDR2 YSYEKL. The TCR sequence derives from a boy between 2 and 10 years old in good health and CMV-seronegative. The chain couples TRBV4-1 to TRBJ2-4; TRBD1 matches 8 bases. Sequencing input: PBMCs. The CDR3 nucleotides are TGCGCCAGCAGCCAAGAGGACAGGGAGGACAAAAACATTCAGTACTTC. It codes for CASSQEDREDKNIQYF.